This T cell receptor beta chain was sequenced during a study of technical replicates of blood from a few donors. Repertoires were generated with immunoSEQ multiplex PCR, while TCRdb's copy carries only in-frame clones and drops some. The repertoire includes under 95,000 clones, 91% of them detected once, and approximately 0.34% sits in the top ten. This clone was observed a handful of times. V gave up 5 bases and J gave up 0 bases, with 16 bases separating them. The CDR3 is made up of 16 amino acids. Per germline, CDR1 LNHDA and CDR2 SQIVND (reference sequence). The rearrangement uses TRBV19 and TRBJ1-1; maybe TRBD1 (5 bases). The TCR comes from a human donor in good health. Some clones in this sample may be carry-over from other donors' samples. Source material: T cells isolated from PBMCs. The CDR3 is CASSFGAAFLNTEAFF. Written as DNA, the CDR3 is TGTGCCAGTAGTTTTGGGGCAGCCTTTTTGAACACTGAAGCTTTCTTT.